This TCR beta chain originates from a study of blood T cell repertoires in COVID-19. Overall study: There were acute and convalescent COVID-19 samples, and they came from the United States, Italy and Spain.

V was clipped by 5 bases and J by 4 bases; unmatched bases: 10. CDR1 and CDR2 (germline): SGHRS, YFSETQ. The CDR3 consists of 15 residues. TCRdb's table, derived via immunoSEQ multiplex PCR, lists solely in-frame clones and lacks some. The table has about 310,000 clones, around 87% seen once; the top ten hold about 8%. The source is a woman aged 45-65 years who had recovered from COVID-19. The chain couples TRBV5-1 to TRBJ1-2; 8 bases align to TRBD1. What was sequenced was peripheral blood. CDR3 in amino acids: CASRPGQELGYGYTF. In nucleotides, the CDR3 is TGCGCCAGCAGACCGGGACAGGAGTTGGGCTATGGCTACACCTTC.